The clone carrying this T cell receptor (beta chain) was found a few times. Its antigen is undetermined. The data were obtained in a study of post-analysis software for immune sequencing data. Study overall: The courses of disease that were included comprised relapsing-remitting, secondary progressive and progressive-relapsing multiple sclerosis. Study-level points and caveats: Patients had higher frequencies than controls of five TRBV segments, including TRBV5-6, TRBV5-1 and TRBV20-1. The study found significantly lower normalized Chao1 diversity in multiple sclerosis patients than in controls. Strong co-clustering by F measure was evident for samples that had been prepared in the same batch.

Unique molecular identifiers were present in the TCR beta cDNA libraries. Starting from approximately 1 to 10 million T cells, the study yielded approximately 500,000 cDNA molecules. TCRdb fed the PCR reads into MiXCR, producing one record per CDR3 protein. The sample lists about 540,000 distinct CDR3 sequences; around 34% were seen once. The CDR3 runs 15 residues. CDR1 is LGHDT, CDR2 YNNKEL, per germline (reference sequence). Between the trimmed V and J ends, which lost 1 base and 2 bases, there was a span of 12 bases. The sample consisted of blood. The receptor's source is a girl aged 2 to 17 with multiple sclerosis. The rearrangement joins TRBV3-1 to TRBJ2-7; maybe TRBD1 (6 bases). CDR3 DNA: TGTGCCAGCAGCCAAGCGGGGACACCTACCTACGAGCAGTACTTC. Amino acid sequence: CASSQAGTPTYEQYF.